This T cell receptor beta chain is drawn from a study of identical twins listed by TCRdb under 2016. Background for the entire study: The study deep-sequenced TCR alpha and beta repertoires from monozygotic twins, unrelated adults of various ages and cord blood to test whether fetal clonotypes persist. To rule out contamination, replicate twin experiments were performed at different times with different library preparation protocols.

Looking up the germline V gene yields CDR1 SGHTA and CDR2 FQGNSA. There are 16 amino acids in the CDR3, from cysteine to phenylalanine inclusive. The CDR3 DNA has 48 bases and is translated from base 1. A distance of 15 bases separates the germline ends of V and J, which lose 1 base and 2 bases respectively. Paper-wide results and their limitations: Conclusions relied on cross-sectional statistical analysis, since the same donors could not be followed over many years. In beta out-of-frame sequences, excess twin sharing was weaker, because having fewer shared sequences lowered the signal-to-noise ratio. Fewer insertions were carried by abundant cord blood beta clonotypes; a weaker similar trend was observed in young adult naive repertoires, while no such trend was observed in memory repertoires. Compared with coincidental sharing between unrelated individuals, an excess of low generation-probability sequences was observed among out-of-frame TCR alpha sequences shared between twins. Recombination models systematically underestimated out-of-frame TCR alpha sharing in monozygotic twins but agreed with sharing between unrelated individuals. Invariant T cells such as MAIT and iNKT could partly confound zero-insertion analyses, though diverse VJ usage argued against this for most clonotypes.

Only healthy Caucasian donors were included. Three unrelated non-twin adults were also sequenced: a male aged 18 to 29, a male aged 50 to 60 and a female aged 50 to 60. Miltenyi CD45RO+ enrichment and human naive T-cell isolation kits were used to isolate memory (CD45RO+) and naive T cells from PBMC. Worth noting for this clonotype: Its binding antigen is unknown. The sample holds no much larger clone one base away, and base qualities are not on file.

Libraries were constructed by 5' RACE. Sequencing instrument: Illumina HiSeq 2000. A universal primer binding site was introduced by template switching, and a unique molecular identifier was present in the final cDNA, enabling accurate counting of TCR cDNA molecules. Specific primers in the conserved constant-segment region were used to synthesize first-strand cDNA for TCR alpha and beta chains. To control for contamination, every cDNA library carried two barcodes: a SMART-Mk sample barcode plus Illumina barcodes. TruSeq adapter sequences along with Illumina sample barcodes were introduced in two successive PCR steps. The Illumina HiSeq platform was used with custom primers to sequence TCR alpha and beta cDNA libraries. The study's processing was this. Unique molecular identifiers were extracted from raw reads with MiGEC, and CDR3 positions were determined with MiXCR. Recombination models were inferred per individual with the repgenHMM and IGoR tools using an EM algorithm. Shared clonotype analysis was performed with the tcR package in R, normalizing sharing by the product of cloneset sizes. To study raw recombination free of thymic and clonal selection effects, out-of-frame nonproductive sequences were analyzed. The public reads were reanalyzed by TCRdb: fastp trimming at Q25, MiXCR alignment, in-frame beta chains only. Rows with one shared CDR3 protein collapse into an entry with the most common genes and DNA. V and J calls and clone size were set by TCRdb, not the authors. The table for this sample lists approximately 410,000 distinct CDR3 sequences; roughly 20% of them were counted only once. The ten top clones hold around 10% of the sample.

This TCR came from a man between 50 and 59 years old in good health. The chain is assembled from TRBV7-2 and TRBJ2-7, with a weak D call of TRBD2 (7 bases match). Sequencing was carried out using naive T cells sorted from blood. The label giving this sample's cell subset or site can be read as: cells isolated with a human naive T-cell isolation kit. DNA sequence: TGTGCCAGCAGCTTAGGCTGGGCGGGGGCGACCTACGAGCAGTACTTC. This is translated as CASSLGWAGATYEQYF.